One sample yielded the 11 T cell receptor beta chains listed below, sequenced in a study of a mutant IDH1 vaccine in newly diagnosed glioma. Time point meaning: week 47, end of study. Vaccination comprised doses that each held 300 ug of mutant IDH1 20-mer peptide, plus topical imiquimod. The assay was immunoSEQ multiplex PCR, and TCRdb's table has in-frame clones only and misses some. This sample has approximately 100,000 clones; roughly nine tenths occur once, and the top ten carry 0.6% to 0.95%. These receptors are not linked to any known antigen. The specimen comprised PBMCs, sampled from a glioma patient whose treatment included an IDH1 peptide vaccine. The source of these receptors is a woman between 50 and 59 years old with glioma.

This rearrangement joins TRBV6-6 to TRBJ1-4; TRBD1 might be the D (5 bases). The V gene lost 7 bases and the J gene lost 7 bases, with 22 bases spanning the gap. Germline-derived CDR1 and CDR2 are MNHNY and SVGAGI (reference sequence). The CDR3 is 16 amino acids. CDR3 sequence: CASNLGRGVLTEKLFF. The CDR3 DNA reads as TGTGCCAGCAATTTGGGGCGGGGGGTATTGACTGAAAAACTGTTTTTT.

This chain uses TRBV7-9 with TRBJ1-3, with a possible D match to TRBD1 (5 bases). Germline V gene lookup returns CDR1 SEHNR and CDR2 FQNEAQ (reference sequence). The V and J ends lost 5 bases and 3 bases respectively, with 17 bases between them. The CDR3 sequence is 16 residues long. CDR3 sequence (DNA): TGTGCCAGCAGCCCCAGCGGGGGAGTAGGTGGAAACACCATATATTTT. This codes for CASSPSGGVGGNTIYF.

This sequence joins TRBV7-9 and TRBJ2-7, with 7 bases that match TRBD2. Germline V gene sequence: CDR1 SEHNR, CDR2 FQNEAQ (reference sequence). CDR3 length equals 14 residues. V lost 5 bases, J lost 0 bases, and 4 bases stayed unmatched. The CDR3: CASSPRGDSYEQYF. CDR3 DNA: TGTGCCAGCAGCCCCCGGGGGGACTCCTACGAGCAGTACTTC.

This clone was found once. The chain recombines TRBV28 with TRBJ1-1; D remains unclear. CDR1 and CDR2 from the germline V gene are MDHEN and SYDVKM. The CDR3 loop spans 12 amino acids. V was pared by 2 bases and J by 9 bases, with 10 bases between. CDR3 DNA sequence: TGTGCCAGCAGTTTAAGCACGAGAAAAGCTTTCTTT. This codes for CASSLSTRKAFF.

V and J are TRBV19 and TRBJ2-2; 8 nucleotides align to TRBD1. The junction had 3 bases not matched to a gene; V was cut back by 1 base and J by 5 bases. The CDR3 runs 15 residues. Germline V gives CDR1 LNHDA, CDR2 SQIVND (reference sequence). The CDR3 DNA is TGTGCCAGTAGTATAGGGACAGGGTTAACCGGGGAGCTGTTTTTT. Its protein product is CASSIGTGLTGELFF.

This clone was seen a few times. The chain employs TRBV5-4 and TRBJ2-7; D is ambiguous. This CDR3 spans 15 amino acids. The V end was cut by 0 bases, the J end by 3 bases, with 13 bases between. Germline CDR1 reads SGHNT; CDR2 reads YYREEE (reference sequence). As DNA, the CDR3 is TGTGCCAGCAGCTTGGGGGCAGACCTAGTCTACGAGCAGTACTTC. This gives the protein CASSLGADLVYEQYF.

CDR3 region: CAWSVRRAGANVLTF. Here the CDR3 DNA reads TGTGCCTGGAGTGTACGTAGGGCTGGGGCCAACGTCCTGACTTTC. The chain carries TRBV30 and TRBJ2-6; no clear D gene. Germline V gene sequence: CDR1 GTSNPN, CDR2 SVGIG (reference sequence). This CDR3 spans 15 amino acids. V lost 0 bases and J lost 2, with 8 bases in between.

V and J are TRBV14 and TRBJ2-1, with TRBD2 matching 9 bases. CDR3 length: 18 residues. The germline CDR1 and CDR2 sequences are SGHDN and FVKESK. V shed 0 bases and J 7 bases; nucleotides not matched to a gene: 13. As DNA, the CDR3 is TGTGCCAGCAGCCAAGATCGGGTAATAGCGGGAGAATTAAATGAGCAGTTCTTC. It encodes CASSQDRVIAGELNEQFF. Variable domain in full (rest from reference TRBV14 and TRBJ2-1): EAGVTQFPSHSVIEKGQTVTLRCDPISGHDNLYWYRRVMGKEIKFLLHFVKESKQDESGMPNNRFLAERTGGTYSTLKVQPAELEDSGVYFCASSQDRVIAGELNEQFFGPGTRLTVL.

The CDR3 nucleotides are TGTGCCAGCAGTTCCGGGACAGGGAGCTCCTACGAGCAGTACTTC. The encoded protein is CASSSGTGSSYEQYF. The gene calls are TRBV27 and TRBJ2-7; 9 positions match TRBD1. The germline gives CDR1 MNHEY, CDR2 SMNVEV (reference sequence). CDR3 length equals 15 residues. V shed 4 bases, J shed 0 bases, and the junction held 4 bases outside the gene matches.

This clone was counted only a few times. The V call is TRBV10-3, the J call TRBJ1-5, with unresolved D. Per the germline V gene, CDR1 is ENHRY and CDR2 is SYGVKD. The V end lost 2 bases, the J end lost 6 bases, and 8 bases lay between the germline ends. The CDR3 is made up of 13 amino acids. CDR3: CAISEGVGQPQHF. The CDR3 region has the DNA TGTGCCATCAGTGAGGGGGTTGGTCAGCCCCAGCATTTT.

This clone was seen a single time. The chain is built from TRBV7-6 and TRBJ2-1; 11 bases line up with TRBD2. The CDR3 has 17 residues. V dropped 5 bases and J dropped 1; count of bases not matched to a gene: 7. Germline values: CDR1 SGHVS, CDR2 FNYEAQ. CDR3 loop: CASSTGTSGSSYNEQFF. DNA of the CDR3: TGTGCCAGCAGCACCGGCACTAGCGGGAGTTCCTACAATGAGCAGTTCTTC. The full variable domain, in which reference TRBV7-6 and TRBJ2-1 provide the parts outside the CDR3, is GAGVSQSPRYKVTKRGQDVALRCDPISGHVSLYWYRQALGQGPEFLTYFNYEAQQDKSGLPNDRFSAERPEGSISTLTIQRTEQRDSAMYRCASSTGTSGSSYNEQFFGPGTRLTVL.